This passage covers 15 T cell receptor beta chains from one sample sequenced in a study of blood T cell repertoires in COVID-19. TCRdb's copy holds only in-frame clones and misses some; the assay was immunoSEQ multiplex PCR. The data contain 25,000 to 30,000 clones, 75% to 90% of them singletons. The specimen sequenced was peripheral blood. The receptors were gathered from a man aged 60 to 69 with acute or convalescent COVID-19.

V and J are TRBV3-1 (or the pseudogene TRBV3-2) and TRBJ2-7, with 9 bases that match TRBD2. Trimming removed 4 bases from V and 6 bases from J; junction bases left unmatched: 10. Germline V gene sequence: CDR1 LGHDT, CDR2 YNNKEL (reference sequence). CDR3 length: 15 amino acids. CDR3 sequence: CASSLRGGRGSEQYF. The CDR3 DNA sequence: TGTGCCAGCAGCCTTAGGGGCGGGAGGGGGAGCGAGCAGTACTTC.

The chain couples TRBV25-1 to TRBJ1-3; D is uncertain. CDR1 is MGHDK, CDR2 SYGVNS, per germline. V shed 2 bases and J shed 0 bases, with 8 bases lying between them. This CDR3 region has 15 residues. CDR3 amino acids: CASSEDYTSGNTIYF. The CDR3 DNA reads as TGTGCCAGCAGTGAAGATTACACCTCTGGAAACACCATATATTTT. Looking up the rest from reference TRBV25-1 and TRBJ1-3 gives the full variable domain: EADIYQTPRYLVIGTGKKITLECSQTMGHDKMYWYQQDPGMELHLIHYSYGVNSTEKGDLSSESTVSRIRTEHFPLTLESARPSHTSQYLCASSEDYTSGNTIYFGEGSWLTVV.

In nucleotides, the CDR3 is TGTGCCAGCAGCTTGAGTCCTAGCACAGATACGCAGTATTTT. It codes for CASSLSPSTDTQYF. V is TRBV7-3 and J is TRBJ2-3; no firm D call. The V gene lost 3 bases and the J gene lost 0 bases, with 7 bases spanning the gap. This CDR3 is built from 14 residues. CDR1 is SGHTA, CDR2 FQGTGA, per germline.

The V gene is TRBV5-6, the J gene TRBJ1-2, with TRBD1 matching 9 bases. The V segment lost 4 bases and the J segment 4 bases; nucleotides outside the gene matches: 11. Germline CDR1 and CDR2: SGHDT and YYEEEE. The CDR3 has 16 amino acids. CDR3 coding DNA: TGTGCCAGCAGCAAGCTTCCGGGACAGGGAATCTATGGCTACACCTTC. It yields the protein CASSKLPGQGIYGYTF.

This clone was recorded a few times. The rearrangement joins TRBV3-1 (or the pseudogene TRBV3-2) to TRBJ2-7, with TRBD1 matching 10 bases. With V trimmed by 2 bases and J by 5 bases, 3 bases remained unmatched. The CDR3 loop spans 14 amino acids. The germline V gene encodes CDR1 LGHDT and CDR2 YNNKEL (reference sequence). The CDR3 bases are TGTGCCAGCAGCCAACGACAGGGGGCCCACGAGCAGTACTTC. Residues: CASSQRQGAHEQYF.

There are a few counts of this clone. The chain links TRBV5-4 to TRBJ1-6; 7 nucleotides line up with TRBD1. This CDR3 region has 14 residues. Losses at the gene ends were 4 bases for V and 4 bases for J; bases not matched to a gene: 2. Germline loops: CDR1 SGHNT, CDR2 YYREEE (reference sequence). CDR3 amino acids: CASSGGQYNSPLHF. For the CDR3, the DNA is TGTGCCAGCAGCGGGGGACAGTATAATTCACCCCTCCACTTT.

The rearrangement joins TRBV9 to TRBJ2-5; TRBD1 agrees at 7 bases. The CDR3 is made up of 17 amino acids. The ends lost 0 bases at V and 0 bases at J; junction bases unmatched: 8. Germline assignment: CDR1 SGDLS and CDR2 YYNGEE. CDR3 coding DNA: TGTGCCAGCAGCGTAGGGGGACAGATTTCGTACCAAGAGACCCAGTACTTC. Translated: CASSVGGQISYQETQYF.

This clone appeared once. The J gene is TRBJ1-1, the V gene TRBV19; D remains ambiguous. The ends were cut back, 0 bases at V and 6 bases at J, with 20 bases in the middle. Germline V gene sequence: CDR1 LNHDA, CDR2 SQIVND (reference sequence). This CDR3 contains 17 residues. The CDR3 region is CASSIDGPRSAVAEAFF. CDR3 DNA sequence: TGTGCCAGTAGTATAGACGGCCCCAGGTCGGCAGTCGCTGAAGCTTTCTTT.

This chain connects TRBV9 to TRBJ1-2; D might be TRBD1 (5 bases). V lost 4 bases and J 4 bases, leaving 14 bases between the germline ends. Germline lookup yields CDR1 SGDLS and CDR2 YYNGEE. The CDR3 extends over 14 amino acids. The CDR3 sequence: CASSLQTAPYGYTF. As DNA, the CDR3 is TGTGCCAGCAGCTTACAGACAGCGCCCTATGGCTACACCTTC. Based on the CDR3 plus reference TRBV9 and TRBJ1-2, the full variable domain is DSGVTQTPKHLITATGQRVTLRCSPRSGDLSVYWYQQSLDQGLQFLIQYYNGEERAKGNILERFSAQQFPDLHSELNLSSLELGDSALYFCASSLQTAPYGYTFGSGTRLTVV.

The genes are TRBV19 and TRBJ1-2; 8 bases agree with TRBD1. Per the germline V gene, CDR1 is LNHDA and CDR2 is SQIVND (reference sequence). The ends lost 7 bases at V and 4 bases at J; junction bases unmatched: 8. The CDR3 spans 14 residues. CDR3 loop: CASMRGQGGYGYTF. The DNA for the CDR3 is TGTGCCAGTATGAGAGGACAGGGAGGCTATGGCTACACCTTC. The variable domain in full, with the rest retrieved from reference TRBV19 and TRBJ1-2, is DGGITQSPKYLFRKEGQNVTLSCEQNLNHDAMYWYRQDPGQGLRLIYYSQIVNDFQKGDIAEGYSVSREKKESFPLTVTSAQKNPTAFYLCASMRGQGGYGYTFGSGTRLTVV.

CDR3 protein: CASSQGLAGSYEQYF. The DNA for the CDR3 is TGTGCCAGCAGCCAAGGACTAGCGGGCTCCTACGAGCAGTACTTC. The V gene is TRBV3-1 (or the pseudogene TRBV3-2), the J gene TRBJ2-7; TRBD2 matches at 10 bases. The V and J ends lost 1 base and 0 bases, in that order; junction bases with no gene match: 0. This CDR3 has 15 residues. Germline lookup yields CDR1 LGHDT and CDR2 YNNKEL (reference sequence).

The chain combines TRBV19 with TRBJ1-6; 7 bases fit TRBD1. CDR3 length: 15 amino acids. The germline V gene encodes CDR1 LNHDA and CDR2 SQIVND (reference sequence). Trimming at V came to 4 bases and at J to 6 bases, leaving 6 bases not matched to a gene. The CDR3 reads CASSTSTGINSPLHF. The CDR3 DNA reads TGTGCCAGTAGTACCTCGACAGGGATTAATTCACCCCTCCACTTT. Complete variable domain (other parts from reference TRBV19 and TRBJ1-6): DGGITQSPKYLFRKEGQNVTLSCEQNLNHDAMYWYRQDPGQGLRLIYYSQIVNDFQKGDIAEGYSVSREKKESFPLTVTSAQKNPTAFYLCASSTSTGINSPLHFGNGTRLTVT.

The CDR3 bases are TGTGCCTGGAGTCGGGGACTAGCCCTGCCTGAGCAGTACTTC. The encoded protein is CAWSRGLALPEQYF. The chain combines TRBV30 with TRBJ2-7; 9 nucleotides line up with TRBD2. Trimming cost V 2 bases and J 7 bases; bases outside gene matches: 9. Germline V gene data show CDR1 as GTSNPN and CDR2 as SVGIG (reference sequence). The CDR3 covers 14 residues.

The chain is built from TRBV6-6 and TRBJ2-5, with 11 bases aligning to TRBD2. CDR1 MNHNY and CDR2 SVGAGI come from the germline V gene (reference sequence). Losses at the gene ends were 4 bases for V and 2 bases for J; bases not matched to a gene: 3. CDR3 length equals 15 residues. The DNA of the CDR3 is TGTGCCAGCAGTTGGACTAGCGGGCTACAAGAGACCCAGTACTTC. Translated: CASSWTSGLQETQYF.

The rearrangement uses TRBV19 and TRBJ1-2, with 7 bases fitting TRBD1. The ends lost 4 bases at V and 1 base at J; junction bases unmatched: 9. The germline gives CDR1 LNHDA, CDR2 SQIVND (reference sequence). CDR3 length equals 16 residues. In DNA, the CDR3 is TGTGCCAGTAGTACCCAAGGGACAGATGGTAACTATGGCTACACCTTC. Protein: CASSTQGTDGNYGYTF.